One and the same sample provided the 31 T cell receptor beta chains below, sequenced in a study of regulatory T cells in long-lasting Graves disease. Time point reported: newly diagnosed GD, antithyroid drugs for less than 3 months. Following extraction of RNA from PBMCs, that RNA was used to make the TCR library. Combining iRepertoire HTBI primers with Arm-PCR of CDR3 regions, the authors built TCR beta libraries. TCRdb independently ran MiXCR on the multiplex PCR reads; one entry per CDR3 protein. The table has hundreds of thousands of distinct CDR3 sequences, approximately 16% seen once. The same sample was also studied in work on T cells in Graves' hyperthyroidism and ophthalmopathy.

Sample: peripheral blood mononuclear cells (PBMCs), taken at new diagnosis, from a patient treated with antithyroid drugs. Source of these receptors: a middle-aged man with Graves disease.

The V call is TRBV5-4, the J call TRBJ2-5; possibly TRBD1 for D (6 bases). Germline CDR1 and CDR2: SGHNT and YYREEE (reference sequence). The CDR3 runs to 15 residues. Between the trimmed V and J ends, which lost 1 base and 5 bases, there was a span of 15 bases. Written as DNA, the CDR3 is TGTGCCAGCAGCTTGCTCAGGGGATCTAGGGAGACCCAGTACTTC. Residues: CASSLLRGSRETQYF.

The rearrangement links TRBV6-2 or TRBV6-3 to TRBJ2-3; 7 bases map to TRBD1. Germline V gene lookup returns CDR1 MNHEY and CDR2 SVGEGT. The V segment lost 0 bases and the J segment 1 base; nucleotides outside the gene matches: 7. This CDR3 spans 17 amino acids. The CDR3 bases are TGTGCCAGCAGTTACTCTGAGGCAGGGGGTGGCACAGATACGCAGTATTTT. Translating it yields CASSYSEAGGGTDTQYF.

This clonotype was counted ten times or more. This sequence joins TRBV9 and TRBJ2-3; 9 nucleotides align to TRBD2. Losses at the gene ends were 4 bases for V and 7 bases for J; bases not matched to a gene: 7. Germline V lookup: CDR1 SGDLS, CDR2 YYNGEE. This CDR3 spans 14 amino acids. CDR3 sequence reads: CASSSSGGLNTQYF. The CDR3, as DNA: TGTGCCAGCAGCTCAAGCGGGGGGTTAAATACGCAGTATTTT.

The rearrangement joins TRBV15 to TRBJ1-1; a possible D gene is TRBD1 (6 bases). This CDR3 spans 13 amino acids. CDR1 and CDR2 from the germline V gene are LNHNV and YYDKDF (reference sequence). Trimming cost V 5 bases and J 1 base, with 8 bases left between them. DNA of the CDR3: TGTGCCACCAGCGGACAGCCGAACACTGAAGCTTTCTTT. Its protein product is CATSGQPNTEAFF.

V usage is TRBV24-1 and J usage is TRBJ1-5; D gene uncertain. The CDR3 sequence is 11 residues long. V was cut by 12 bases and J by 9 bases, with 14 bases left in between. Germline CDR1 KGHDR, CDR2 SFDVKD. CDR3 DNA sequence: TGTGCCGACATAGTAAGCACGCCCCAGCATTTT. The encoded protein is CADIVSTPQHF.

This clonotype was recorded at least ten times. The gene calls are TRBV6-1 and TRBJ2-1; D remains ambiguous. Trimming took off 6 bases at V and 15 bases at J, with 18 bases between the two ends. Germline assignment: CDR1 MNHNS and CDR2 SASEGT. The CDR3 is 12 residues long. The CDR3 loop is CASRGTAWSPFF. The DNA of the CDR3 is TGTGCCAGCAGGGGAACGGCATGGAGCCCGTTCTTC.

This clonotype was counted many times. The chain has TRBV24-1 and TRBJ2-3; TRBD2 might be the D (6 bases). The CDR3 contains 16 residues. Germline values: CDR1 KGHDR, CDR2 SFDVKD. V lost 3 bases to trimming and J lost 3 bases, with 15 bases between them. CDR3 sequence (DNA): TGTGCCACCAGTGATCCGGGACTGAAAGGGACAGATACGCAGTATTTT. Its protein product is CATSDPGLKGTDTQYF.

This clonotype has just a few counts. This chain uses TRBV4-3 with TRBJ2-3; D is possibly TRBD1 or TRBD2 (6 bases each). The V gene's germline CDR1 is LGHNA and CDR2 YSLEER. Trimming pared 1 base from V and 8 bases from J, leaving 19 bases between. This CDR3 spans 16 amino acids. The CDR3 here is CASSQALGGLRSTQYF. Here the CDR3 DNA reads TGCGCCAGCAGCCAAGCTCTAGGGGGACTTCGGAGTACGCAGTATTTT.

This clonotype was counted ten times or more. CDR3 nucleotides: TGCAGTGCTAGAGATCCGACCGCGGGAGAGGTTTGGCATTTT. Protein sequence: CSARDPTAGEVWHF. The V call is TRBV20-1, the J call TRBJ1-5; D not certain. The CDR3 has 14 residues. The ends were cut back, 0 bases at V and 15 bases at J, with 21 bases in the middle. Germline loops: CDR1 DFQATT, CDR2 SNEGSKA (reference sequence).

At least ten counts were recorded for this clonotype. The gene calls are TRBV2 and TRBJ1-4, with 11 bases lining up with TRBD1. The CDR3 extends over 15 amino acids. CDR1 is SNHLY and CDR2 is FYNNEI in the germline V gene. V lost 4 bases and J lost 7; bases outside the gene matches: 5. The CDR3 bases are TGTGCCAGCAGTGTAGGGACAGGGGGGAGTGAAAAACTGTTTTTT. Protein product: CASSVGTGGSEKLFF.

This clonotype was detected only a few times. CDR3 sequence: CASSLVGGSSTDTQYF. The CDR3 nucleotides read TGTGCCAGCAGCTTAGTCGGGGGCTCTAGCACAGATACGCAGTATTTT. This chain uses TRBV11-3 with TRBJ2-3; D possibly matches TRBD1 or TRBD2 (6 bases each). Germline CDR1 reads SGHNT; CDR2 reads YENEEA. V was cut by 1 base and J by 0 bases, with 11 bases left in between. The CDR3 is 16 amino acids.

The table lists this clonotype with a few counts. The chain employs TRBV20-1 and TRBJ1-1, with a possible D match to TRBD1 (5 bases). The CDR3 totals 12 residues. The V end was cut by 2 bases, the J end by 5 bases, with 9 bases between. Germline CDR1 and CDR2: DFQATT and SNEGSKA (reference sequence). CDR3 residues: CSARKGRTEAFF. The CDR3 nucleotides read TGCAGTGCTAGAAAGGGGAGGACTGAAGCTTTCTTT.

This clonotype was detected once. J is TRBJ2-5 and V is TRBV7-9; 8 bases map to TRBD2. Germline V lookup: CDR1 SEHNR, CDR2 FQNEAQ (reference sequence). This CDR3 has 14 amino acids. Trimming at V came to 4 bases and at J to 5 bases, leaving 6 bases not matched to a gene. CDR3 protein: CASSSGGGMETQYF. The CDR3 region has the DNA TGTGCCAGCAGCTCGGGGGGGGGTATGGAGACCCAGTACTTC.

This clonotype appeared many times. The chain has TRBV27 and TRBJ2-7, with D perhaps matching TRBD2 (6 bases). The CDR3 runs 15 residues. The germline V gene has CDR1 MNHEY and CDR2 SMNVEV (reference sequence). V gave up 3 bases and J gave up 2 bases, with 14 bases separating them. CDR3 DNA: TGTGCCAGCAGTTTCGGGGGTTCAACCCCCTACGAGCAGTACTTC. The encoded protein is CASSFGGSTPYEQYF.

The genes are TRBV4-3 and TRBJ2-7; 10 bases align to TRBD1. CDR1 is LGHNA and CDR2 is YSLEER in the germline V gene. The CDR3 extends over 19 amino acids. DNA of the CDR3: TGCGACCTCAAACCAACCGGGACAGGGGTGACTAACGCCGCCTACGAGCAGTACTTC. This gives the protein CDLKPTGTGVTNAAYEQYF.

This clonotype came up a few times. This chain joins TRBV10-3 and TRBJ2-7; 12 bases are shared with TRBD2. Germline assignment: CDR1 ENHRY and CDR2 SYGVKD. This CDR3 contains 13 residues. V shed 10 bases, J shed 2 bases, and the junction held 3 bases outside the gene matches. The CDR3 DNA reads TGTGCCACGGGACTAGCGGGTACCTACGAGCAGTACTTC. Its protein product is CATGLAGTYEQYF.

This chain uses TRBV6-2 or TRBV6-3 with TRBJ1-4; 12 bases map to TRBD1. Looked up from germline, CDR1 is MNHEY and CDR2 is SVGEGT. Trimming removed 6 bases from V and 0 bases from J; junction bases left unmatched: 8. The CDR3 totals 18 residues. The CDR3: CASRSGTGGPATNEKLFF. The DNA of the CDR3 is TGTGCCAGCAGGTCCGGGACAGGGGGCCCCGCAACTAATGAAAAACTGTTTTTT.

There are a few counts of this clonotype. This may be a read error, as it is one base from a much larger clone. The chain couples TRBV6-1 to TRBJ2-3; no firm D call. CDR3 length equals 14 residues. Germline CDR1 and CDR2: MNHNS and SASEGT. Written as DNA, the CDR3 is TGTGCCAGCAGTGTCCTGCGTCGTCCAGATGCGCAGTATTTT. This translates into CASSVLRRPDAQYF.

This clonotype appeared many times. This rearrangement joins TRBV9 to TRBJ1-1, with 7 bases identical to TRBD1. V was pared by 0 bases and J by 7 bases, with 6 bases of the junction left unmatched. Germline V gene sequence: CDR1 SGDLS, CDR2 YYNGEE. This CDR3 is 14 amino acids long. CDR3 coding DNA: TGTGCCAGCAGCGTAGTAAGGGGGCGCGGTGAAGCTTTCTTT. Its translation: CASSVVRGRGEAFF.

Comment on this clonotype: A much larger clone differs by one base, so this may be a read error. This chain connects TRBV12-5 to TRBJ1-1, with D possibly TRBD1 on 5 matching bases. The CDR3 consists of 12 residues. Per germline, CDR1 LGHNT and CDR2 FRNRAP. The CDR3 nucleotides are TGTGCTAGTGGTTTGCTAGGGACTGAAACTTTCTTT. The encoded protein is CASGLLGTETFF.

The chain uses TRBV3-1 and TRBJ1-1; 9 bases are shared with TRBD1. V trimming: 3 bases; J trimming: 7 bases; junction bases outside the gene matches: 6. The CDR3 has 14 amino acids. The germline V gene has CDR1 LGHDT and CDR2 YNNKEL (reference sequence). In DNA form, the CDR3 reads TGTGCCAGCAGCCAGAGGGACAGGGCGGGTGAAGCTTTCTTT. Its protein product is CASSQRDRAGEAFF.

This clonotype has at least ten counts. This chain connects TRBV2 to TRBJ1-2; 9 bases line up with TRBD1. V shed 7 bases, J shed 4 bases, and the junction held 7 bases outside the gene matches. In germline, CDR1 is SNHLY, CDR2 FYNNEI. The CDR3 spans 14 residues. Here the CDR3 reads CASTGQGSFYGYTF. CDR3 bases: TGTGCCAGCACGGGACAGGGATCCTTCTATGGCTACACCTTC.

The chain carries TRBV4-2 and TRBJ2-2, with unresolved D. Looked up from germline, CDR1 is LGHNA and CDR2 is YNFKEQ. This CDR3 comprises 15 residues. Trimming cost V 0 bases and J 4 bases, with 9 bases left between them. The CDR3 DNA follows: TGTGCCAGCAGCCAAGATACCGAGATCACCGGGGAGCTGTTTTTT. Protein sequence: CASSQDTEITGELFF.

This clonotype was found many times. The CDR3 sequence is CSARSGTNEQYF. Written as DNA, the CDR3 is TGCAGTGCTAGGTCCGGGACGAACGAGCAGTACTTC. The chain uses TRBV20-1 and TRBJ2-7, with D perhaps matching TRBD1 or TRBD2 (5 bases each). V was clipped by 3 bases and J by 5 bases, with 11 bases between them. CDR1 and CDR2 (germline): DFQATT, SNEGSKA (reference sequence). This CDR3 is built from 12 residues.

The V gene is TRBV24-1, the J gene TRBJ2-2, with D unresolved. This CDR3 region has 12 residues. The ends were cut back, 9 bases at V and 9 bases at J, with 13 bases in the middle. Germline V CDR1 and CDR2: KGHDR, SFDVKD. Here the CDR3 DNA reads TGTGCCACCTCGTGGGGAAACCGGGAGCTGTTTTTT. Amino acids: CATSWGNRELFF.

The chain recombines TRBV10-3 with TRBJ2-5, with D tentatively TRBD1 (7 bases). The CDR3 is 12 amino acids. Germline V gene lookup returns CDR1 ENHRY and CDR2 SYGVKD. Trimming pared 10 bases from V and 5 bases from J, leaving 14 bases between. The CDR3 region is CATGQEGETQYF. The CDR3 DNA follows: TGTGCCACCGGACAGGAGGGGGAGACCCAGTACTTC.

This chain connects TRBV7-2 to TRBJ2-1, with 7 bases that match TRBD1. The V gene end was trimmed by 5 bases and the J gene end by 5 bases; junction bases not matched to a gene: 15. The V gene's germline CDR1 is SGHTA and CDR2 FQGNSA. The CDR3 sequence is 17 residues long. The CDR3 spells CASSLNLRDSRDNEQFF. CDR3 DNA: TGTGCCAGCAGCCTAAACTTAAGGGACAGTAGGGACAATGAGCAGTTCTTC.

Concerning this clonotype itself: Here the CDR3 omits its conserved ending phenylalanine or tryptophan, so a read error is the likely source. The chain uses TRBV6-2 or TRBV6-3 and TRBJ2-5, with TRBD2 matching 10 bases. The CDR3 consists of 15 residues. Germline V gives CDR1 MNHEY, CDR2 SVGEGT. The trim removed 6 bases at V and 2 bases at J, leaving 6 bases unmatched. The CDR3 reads CASRLAGATQETQYL. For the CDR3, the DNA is TGTGCCAGCAGGCTAGCGGGGGCCACGCAAGAGACCCAGTACCTC.

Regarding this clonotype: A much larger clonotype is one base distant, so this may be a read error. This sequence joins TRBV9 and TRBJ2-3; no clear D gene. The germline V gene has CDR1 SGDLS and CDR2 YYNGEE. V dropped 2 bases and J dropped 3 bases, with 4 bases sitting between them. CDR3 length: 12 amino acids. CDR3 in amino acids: CASSVYTDTQYF. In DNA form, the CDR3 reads TGTGCCAGCAGCGTCTATACAGATACGCAGTATTTT.

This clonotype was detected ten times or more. This CDR3 is CASTPAGYEQFF. CDR3 DNA: TGTGCCAGCACCCCTGCCGGGTATGAGCAGTTCTTC. The rearrangement joins TRBV12-3 or TRBV12-4 to TRBJ2-1; D gene uncertain. Trimming took off 7 bases at V and 8 bases at J, with 12 bases between the two ends. The CDR3 loop spans 12 amino acids.

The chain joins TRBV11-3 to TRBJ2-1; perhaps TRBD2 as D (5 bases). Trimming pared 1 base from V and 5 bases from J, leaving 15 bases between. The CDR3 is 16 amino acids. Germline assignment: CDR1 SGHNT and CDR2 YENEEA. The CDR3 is CASSLAAGVVNNEQFF. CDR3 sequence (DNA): TGTGCCAGCAGCTTAGCAGCCGGGGTCGTTAACAATGAGCAGTTCTTC.